The T cell receptor beta chain described here comes from a study of Tregs in tolerant kidney transplant recipients. V was shortened by 4 bases and J by 1 base, with 10 bases between the two germline ends. The CDR3 extends over 14 amino acids. Germline CDR1 is MRHNA and CDR2 is SNTAGT. This clone showed up just a few times. Antigen: not known. TCRdb keeps only in-frame clones here, not all; method: immunoSEQ multiplex PCR. The repertoire includes under 85,000 clones, approximately 88% of them detected once, and roughly 0.4% sits in the top ten. Study-level points and caveats: Donor-specific Treg expansion exceeded global Treg expansion in tolerant patients, suggesting antigen drive.

The sample was CD4+ T cells from blood, taken before the transplant. This receptor was obtained from a human donor who received a combined kidney and bone marrow transplant. This chain joins TRBV6-4 and TRBJ1-1; D call uncertain. The CDR3 nucleotides are TGTGCCAGCAGTGCTAACCCGGGGAACACTGAAGCTTTCTTT. Amino acids: CASSANPGNTEAFF.